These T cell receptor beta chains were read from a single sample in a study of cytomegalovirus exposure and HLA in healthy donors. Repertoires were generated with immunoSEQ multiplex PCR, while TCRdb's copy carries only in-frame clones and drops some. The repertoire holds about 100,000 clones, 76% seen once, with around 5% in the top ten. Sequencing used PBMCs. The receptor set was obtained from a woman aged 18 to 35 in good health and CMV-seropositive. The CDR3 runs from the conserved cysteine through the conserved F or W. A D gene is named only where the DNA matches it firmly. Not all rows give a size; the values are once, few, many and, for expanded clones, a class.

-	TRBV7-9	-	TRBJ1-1	CASSLALGNTEAFF	TGTGCCAGCAGCTTAGCCCTAGGGAACACTGAAGCTTTCTTT
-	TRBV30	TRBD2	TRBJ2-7	CAWSVSSGRAGEQYF	TGTGCCTGGAGTGTATCTAGCGGGAGGGCTGGTGAGCAGTACTTC
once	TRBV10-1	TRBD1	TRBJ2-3	CASSESLDRSTDTQYF	TGCGCCAGCAGTGAGTCGCTGGACAGGTCCACAGATACGCAGTATTTT
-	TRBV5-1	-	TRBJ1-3	CASSERYSDSGNTIYF	TGCGCCAGCAGCGAGAGGTACTCCGACTCTGGAAACACCATATATTTT
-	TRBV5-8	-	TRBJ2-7	CASSLGWGDRAYEQYF	TGTGCCAGCAGCTTGGGGTGGGGGGACAGAGCCTACGAGCAGTACTTC
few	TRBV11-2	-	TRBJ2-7	CASSLGSPSPVTAFEQYF	TGTGCCAGCAGCTTAGGGTCCCCCTCCCCCGTGACAGCTTTTGAGCAGTACTTC
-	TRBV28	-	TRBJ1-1	CASSFYLSGNTEAFF	TGTGCCAGCAGTTTTTATCTATCGGGGAACACTGAAGCTTTCTTT
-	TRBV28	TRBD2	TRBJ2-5	CASSPYPGLAGETQYF	TGTGCCAGCAGCCCCTACCCGGGACTAGCGGGAGAGACCCAGTACTTC
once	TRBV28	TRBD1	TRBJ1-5	CASSFDRGNQPQHF	TGTGCCAGCAGTTTTGACAGGGGCAATCAGCCCCAGCATTTT
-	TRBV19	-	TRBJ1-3	CASSEVSGNTIYF	TGTGCCAGTAGTGAGGTCTCTGGAAACACCATATATTTT
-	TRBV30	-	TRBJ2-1	CAWSVGTAAYNEQFF	TGTGCCTGGAGTGTAGGAACAGCGGCGTACAATGAGCAGTTCTTC
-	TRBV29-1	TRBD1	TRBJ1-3	CSATPGGFSGNTIYF	TGCAGCGCAACACCAGGGGGCTTCTCTGGAAACACCATATATTTT
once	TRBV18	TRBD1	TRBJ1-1	CASSRTQGAYTEAFF	TGTGCCAGCTCACGCACTCAGGGGGCCTACACTGAAGCTTTCTTT
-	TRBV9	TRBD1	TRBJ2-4	CASSAVTGGGQNIQYF	TGTGCCAGCAGCGCGGTGACAGGGGGCGGCCAAAACATTCAGTACTTC
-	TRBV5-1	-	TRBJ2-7	CASSLGGPGGEQYF	TGCGCCAGCAGCTTGGGTGGCCCCGGGGGAGAGCAGTACTTC
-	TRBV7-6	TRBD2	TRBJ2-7	CASSLGGLAGVQYF	TGTGCCAGCAGCTTAGGGGGACTAGCGGGCGTGCAGTACTTC
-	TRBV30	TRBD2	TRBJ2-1	CAWSLLGLYDNEQFF	TGTGCCTGGAGCCTCCTGGGACTATACGACAATGAGCAGTTCTTC
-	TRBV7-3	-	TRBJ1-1	CASSPEGNTEAFF	TGTGCCAGCAGCCCCGAGGGGAACACTGAAGCTTTCTTT
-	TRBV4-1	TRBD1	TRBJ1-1	CASSQTQDRVATEAFF	TGCGCCAGCAGCCAAACCCAGGACAGGGTGGCCACTGAAGCTTTCTTT
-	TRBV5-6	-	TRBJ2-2	CASSPRADGELFF	TGTGCCAGCAGCCCCAGGGCTGACGGGGAGCTGTTTTTT
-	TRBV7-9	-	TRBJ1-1	CASSLGGGDTEAFF	TGTGCCAGCAGCTTAGGAGGGGGGGACACTGAAGCTTTCTTT
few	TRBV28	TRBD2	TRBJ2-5	CASRMMSGGKETQYF	TGTGCCAGCAGGATGATGAGCGGGGGAAAGGAGACCCAGTACTTC
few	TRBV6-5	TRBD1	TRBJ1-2	CASTRTGGLGYGYTF	TGTGCCAGCACAAGAACAGGGGGCCTAGGGTATGGCTACACCTTC
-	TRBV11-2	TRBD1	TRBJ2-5	CASSIVTGGPETQYF	TGTGCCAGCAGCATAGTCACAGGGGGTCCGGAGACCCAGTACTTC
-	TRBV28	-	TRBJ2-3	CASSFKRRSADTQYF	TGTGCCAGCAGTTTCAAGCGGCGGAGCGCAGATACGCAGTATTTT
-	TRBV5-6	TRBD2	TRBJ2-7	CASSLVGTSGVYEQYF	TGTGCCAGCAGCTTGGTGGGGACTAGCGGGGTCTACGAGCAGTACTTC
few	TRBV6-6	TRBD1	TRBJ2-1	CASSQGVGYNEQFF	TGTGCCAGCAGCCAGGGGGTAGGATACAATGAGCAGTTCTTC
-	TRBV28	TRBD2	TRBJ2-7	CASSRRLAGAYEQYF	TGTGCCAGCAGCCGGCGACTAGCGGGAGCCTACGAGCAGTACTTC
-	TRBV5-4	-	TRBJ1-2	CASSLYEQGYGYTF	TGTGCCAGCAGCTTATACGAACAGGGATATGGCTACACCTTC
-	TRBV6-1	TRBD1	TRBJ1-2	CASSAERTGPYGYTF	TGTGCCAGCAGTGCAGAGAGGACAGGGCCCTATGGCTACACCTTC
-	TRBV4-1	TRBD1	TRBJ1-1	CASSQGGQGNTEAFF	TGCGCCAGCAGCCAAGGGGGACAGGGGAACACTGAAGCTTTCTTT
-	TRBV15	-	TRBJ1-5	CATSRGGQPQHF	TGTGCCACCAGCAGAGGAGGACAACCCCAGCATTTT
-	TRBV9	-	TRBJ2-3	CASSARDGTDTQYF	TGTGCCAGCAGCGCGCGGGACGGCACAGATACGCAGTATTTT
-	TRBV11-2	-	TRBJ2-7	CASSLSAGRNYYEQYF	TGTGCCAGCAGCTTATCGGCGGGACGGAACTATTACGAGCAGTACTTC
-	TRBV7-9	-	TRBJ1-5	CASSSLETNQPQHF	TGTGCCAGCAGCTCCCTAGAGACCAATCAGCCCCAGCATTTT
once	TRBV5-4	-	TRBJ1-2	CASSFSAGKDVVNYGYTF	TGTGCCAGCAGCTTTAGCGCGGGGAAGGACGTAGTTAACTATGGCTACACCTTC
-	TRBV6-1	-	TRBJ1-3	CASSREGSSGNTIYF	TGTGCCAGCAGTCGAGAGGGAAGCTCTGGAAACACCATATATTTT
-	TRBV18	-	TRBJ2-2	CASSPPGGTGELFF	TGTGCCAGCTCACCACCCGGCGGCACCGGGGAGCTGTTTTTT